This T cell receptor beta chain was sequenced in a study of shared clonotypes between healthy human individuals. CD45RO-negative CD8 cells positively selected for CCR7 made up the naive population, which excluded terminally differentiated effector memory CD45RA+ cells. In the authors' methods: ImmunoSEQ yielded junction-only sequences lacking quality scores, so filtering differed. Generated by immunoSEQ multiplex PCR, the TCRdb table keeps only in-frame clones and is missing some. That table gives V, J and clone size, and the DNA gave D and trimming. This sample has 1.5 million to 2.5 million clones; approximately 94% occur once, and the top ten carry less than 1.5%. The CDR3 is made up of 16 amino acids. The V and J ends lost 2 bases and 2 bases, in that order; junction bases with no gene match: 5. Looked up from germline, CDR1 is SGHAT and CDR2 is FQNNGV.

Sequencing input: naive CD8+ T cells sorted from blood. This TCR was recovered from a man in his late teens or twenties in good health. This chain joins TRBV11-2 and TRBJ2-1; TRBD2 aligns across 8 bases. The CDR3 DNA reads TGTGCCAGCAGCTTACTTCCAGCGGGGGCCTACAATGAGCAGTTCTTC. It encodes CASSLLPAGAYNEQFF.